The T cell receptor beta chain described here comes from a study of OX40 agonist ivuxolimab in advanced cancers. About the study: Participants averaged approximately 60 years of age (range about 23 to 79) and were 75% to 90% male. Partial responses were achieved by three patients, of whom one had hepatocellular carcinoma and two had cutaneous melanoma.

TCRdb keeps only in-frame clones here, not all; method: immunoSEQ multiplex PCR. The table records about 84,000 clones, 89% of them present only once. The CDR3 runs to 15 residues. From germline, CDR1 is SGHTA and CDR2 FQGNSA. J gave up 6 bases and V 1 base, and 5 bases lay outside the gene matches. This chain links TRBV7-2 with TRBJ2-2; 7 bases are shared with TRBD1. The sequences come from CD4+ or CD8+ T cells sorted from blood, collected in a trial of the OX40 agonist ivuxolimab. This receptor was identified in an adult with an advanced solid tumor such as melanoma, head and neck, liver or kidney cancer. The CDR3: CASSLGGQFAGELFF. The CDR3 bases are TGTGCCAGCAGCTTAGGGGGACAGTTCGCCGGGGAGCTGTTTTTT. Based on the CDR3 plus reference TRBV7-2 and TRBJ2-2, the full variable domain is GAGVSQSPSNKVTEKGKDVELRCDPISGHTALYWYRQSLGQGLEFLIYFQGNSAPDKSGLPSDRFSAERTGGSVSTLTIQRTQQEDSAVYLCASSLGGQFAGELFFGEGSRLTVL.